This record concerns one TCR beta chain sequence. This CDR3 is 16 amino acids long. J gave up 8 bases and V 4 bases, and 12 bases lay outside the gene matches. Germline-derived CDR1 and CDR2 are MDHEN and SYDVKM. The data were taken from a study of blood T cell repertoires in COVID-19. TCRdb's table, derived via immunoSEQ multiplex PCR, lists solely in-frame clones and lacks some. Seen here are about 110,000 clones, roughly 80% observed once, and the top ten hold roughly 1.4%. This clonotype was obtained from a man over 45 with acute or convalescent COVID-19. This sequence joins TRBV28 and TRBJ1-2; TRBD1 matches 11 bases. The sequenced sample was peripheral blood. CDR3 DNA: TGTGCCAGCAGTTCCCCCTATCAGGACAGGGGGCACGGCTACACCTTC. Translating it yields CASSSPYQDRGHGYTF.